One sample yielded the 14 T cell receptor beta chains listed below, sequenced in a study of radiotherapy plus CTLA-4 blockade in lung cancer. Repertoires were generated with immunoSEQ multiplex PCR, while TCRdb's copy carries only in-frame clones and drops some. Of approximately 35,000 clones listed, around 85% are singletons. Sequencing was performed on peripheral blood, taken from a patient treated with radiotherapy plus ipilimumab. The origin of the receptors is a human donor with non-small cell lung cancer who had stable disease on radiotherapy plus ipilimumab.

This clone has only one observation. The V call is TRBV9, the J call TRBJ2-2; 10 bases match TRBD1. Germline V gene data show CDR1 as SGDLS and CDR2 as YYNGEE. The CDR3 spans 17 residues. Trimming took 4 bases from V and 6 from J; bases not matched to a gene: 12. This CDR3 reads CASSPLTGGFTAGELFF. The CDR3 bases are TGTGCCAGCAGCCCCTTGACAGGGGGCTTTACGGCCGGGGAGCTGTTTTTT.

The chain couples TRBV7-6 to TRBJ2-6; D uncertain. Germline-derived CDR1 and CDR2 are SGHVS and FNYEAQ. V lost 5 bases, J lost 0 bases, and 8 bases lay in between. This CDR3 has 15 residues. The CDR3 loop reads CASSMYSSGANVLTF. In DNA, the CDR3 is TGTGCCAGCAGCATGTACAGCTCTGGGGCCAACGTCCTGACTTTC.

V is TRBV19 and J is TRBJ2-5; 8 positions agree with TRBD1. Germline V gives CDR1 LNHDA, CDR2 SQIVND (reference sequence). The CDR3 sequence is 14 residues long. The V and J ends lost 5 bases and 1 base, in that order; junction bases with no gene match: 3. CDR3 DNA sequence: TGTGCCAGTAGTTGGGGACAGGCCCAAGAGACCCAGTACTTC. Residues: CASSWGQAQETQYF.

The V call is TRBV6-6, the J call TRBJ1-2, with D possibly matching TRBD1 (6 bases). CDR3 size: 15 residues. Germline-derived CDR1 and CDR2 are MNHNY and SVGAGI (reference sequence). Trimming left V 6 bases short and J 0 bases short, with 14 bases between. The CDR3 sequence is CASSRPGQPNYGYTF. Written as DNA, the CDR3 is TGTGCCAGCAGCCGCCCGGGACAACCTAACTATGGCTACACCTTC.

The chain combines TRBV7-2 with TRBJ2-5; 7 bases fit TRBD2. J gave up 5 bases and V 2 bases, and 11 bases lay outside the gene matches. The CDR3 contains 16 residues. CDR1 SGHTA and CDR2 FQGNSA come from the germline V gene. This CDR3 is CASSLSRGEGRETQYF. CDR3 DNA: TGTGCCAGCAGCTTAAGTCGGGGGGAGGGCCGCGAGACCCAGTACTTC.

V usage is TRBV2 and J usage is TRBJ2-5; 8 nucleotides line up with TRBD2. Per the germline V gene, CDR1 is SNHLY and CDR2 is FYNNEI. After removal of 5 bases from V and 7 bases from J, the junction contained 6 bases not matched to a gene. The CDR3 spans 13 residues. The CDR3: CASSPTSVGTQYF. The CDR3 bases are TGTGCCAGCAGTCCGACTAGCGTAGGGACCCAGTACTTC.

The CDR3 sequence is CASRSQGSVYGYTF. CDR3 sequence (DNA): TGTGCCAGCAGATCACAGGGGTCGGTCTATGGCTACACCTTC. The rearrangement joins TRBV11-2 to TRBJ1-2; 7 bases map to TRBD1. CDR3 size: 14 residues. The V segment lost 6 bases and the J segment 4 bases; nucleotides outside the gene matches: 8. CDR1 is SGHAT, CDR2 FQNNGV, per germline.

V gene TRBV9 combines with J gene TRBJ2-7; 9 nucleotides match TRBD1. The CDR3 consists of 14 residues. CDR1 and CDR2 (germline): SGDLS, YYNGEE. Losses at the gene ends were 2 bases for V and 2 bases for J; bases not matched to a gene: 2. In DNA, the CDR3 is TGTGCCAGCAGCGTGACAGGGGGGGCCTACGAGCAGTACTTC. It codes for CASSVTGGAYEQYF.

The chain combines TRBV7-9 with TRBJ1-5, with D uncertain. Between the trimmed V and J ends, which lost 5 bases and 2 bases, there was a span of 16 bases. This CDR3 has 16 residues. The V gene's germline CDR1 is SEHNR and CDR2 FQNEAQ (reference sequence). The CDR3 is CASSPAGGMGNQPQHF. The DNA for the CDR3 is TGTGCCAGCAGCCCCGCGGGAGGGATGGGCAATCAGCCCCAGCATTTT.

The rearrangement uses TRBV4-1 and TRBJ1-1; tentatively, D is TRBD1 (5 bases). Germline values: CDR1 MGHRA, CDR2 YSYEKL. CDR3 size: 17 residues. Trimming took off 1 base at V and 6 bases at J, with 21 bases between the two ends. CDR3 sequence reads: CASSQVFRAVGRPEAFF. CDR3 nucleotide sequence: TGCGCCAGCAGCCAAGTATTCAGGGCAGTCGGGCGCCCTGAAGCTTTCTTT.

V gene TRBV7-2 combines with J gene TRBJ2-5, with TRBD2 matching over 9 bases. The germline gives CDR1 SGHTA, CDR2 FQGNSA. The V and J ends lost 1 base and 7 bases, in that order; junction bases with no gene match: 7. The CDR3 has 15 amino acids. The DNA of the CDR3 is TGTGCCAGCAGCTTAGATGCCCCTAGCGGGGCGACCCAGTACTTC. It yields the protein CASSLDAPSGATQYF. The full variable domain, completed using reference TRBV7-2 and TRBJ2-5, is GAGVSQSPSNKVTEKGKDVELRCDPISGHTALYWYRQSLGQGLEFLIYFQGNSAPDKSGLPSDRFSAERTGGSVSTLTIQRTQQEDSAVYLCASSLDAPSGATQYFGPGTRLLVL.

The V and J genes are TRBV7-9 and TRBJ1-2; D perhaps matches TRBD1 (6 bases). The CDR3 loop spans 15 amino acids. Trimming removed 5 bases from V and 2 bases from J, with 15 bases in between. Germline assignment: CDR1 SEHNR and CDR2 FQNEAQ (reference sequence). The DNA of the CDR3 is TGTGCCAGCAGCCCAGGAGGGGGGGGGAACTATGGCTACACCTTC. Translation: CASSPGGGGNYGYTF.

The V call is TRBV27, the J call TRBJ1-1; D is unresolved. The CDR3 is 14 residues long. Trimming stripped 0 bases from V and 4 bases from J, with 9 bases between. Looked up from germline, CDR1 is MNHEY and CDR2 is SMNVEV (reference sequence). CDR3 protein: CASSLSSRGTEAFF. CDR3 sequence (DNA): TGTGCCAGCAGTTTATCGAGTCGGGGCACTGAAGCTTTCTTT.

Relative to its sample, this clone is medium-sized (0.01 to 0.1%). V and J are TRBV6-4 and TRBJ2-1, with D maybe TRBD1 (7 bases). Germline loops: CDR1 MRHNA, CDR2 SNTAGT. Trimming pared 4 bases from V and 6 bases from J, leaving 13 bases between. The CDR3 loop spans 14 amino acids. This CDR3 is CASSAGQTSNEQFF. The CDR3 region has the DNA TGTGCCAGCAGTGCGGGACAGACTAGCAATGAGCAGTTCTTC.